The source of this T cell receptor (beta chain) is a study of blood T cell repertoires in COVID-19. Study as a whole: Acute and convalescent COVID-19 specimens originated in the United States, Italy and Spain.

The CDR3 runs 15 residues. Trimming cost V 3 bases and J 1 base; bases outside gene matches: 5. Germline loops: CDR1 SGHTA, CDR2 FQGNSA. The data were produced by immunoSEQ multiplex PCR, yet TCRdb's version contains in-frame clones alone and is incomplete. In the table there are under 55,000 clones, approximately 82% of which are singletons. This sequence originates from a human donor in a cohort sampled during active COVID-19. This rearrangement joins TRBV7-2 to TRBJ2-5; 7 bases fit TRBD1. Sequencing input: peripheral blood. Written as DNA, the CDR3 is TGTGCCAGCAGCTTCCGGGACAGCCCCCAAGAGACCCAGTACTTC. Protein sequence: CASSFRDSPQETQYF.